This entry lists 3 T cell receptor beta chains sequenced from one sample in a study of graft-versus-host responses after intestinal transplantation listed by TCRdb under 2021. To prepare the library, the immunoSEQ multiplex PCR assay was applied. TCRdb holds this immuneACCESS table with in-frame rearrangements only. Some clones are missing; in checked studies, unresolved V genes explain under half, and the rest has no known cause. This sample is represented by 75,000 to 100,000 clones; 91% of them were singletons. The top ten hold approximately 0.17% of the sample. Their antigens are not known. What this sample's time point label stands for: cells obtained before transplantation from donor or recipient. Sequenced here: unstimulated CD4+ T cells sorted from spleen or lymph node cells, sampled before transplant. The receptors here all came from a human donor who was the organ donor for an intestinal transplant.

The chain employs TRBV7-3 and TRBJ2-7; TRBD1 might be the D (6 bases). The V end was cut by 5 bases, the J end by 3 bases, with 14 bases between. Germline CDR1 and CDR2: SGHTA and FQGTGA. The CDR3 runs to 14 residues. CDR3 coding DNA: TGTGCCAGCAGCGCCAGGGGCCTTATCTACGAGCAGTACTTC. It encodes CASSARGLIYEQYF.

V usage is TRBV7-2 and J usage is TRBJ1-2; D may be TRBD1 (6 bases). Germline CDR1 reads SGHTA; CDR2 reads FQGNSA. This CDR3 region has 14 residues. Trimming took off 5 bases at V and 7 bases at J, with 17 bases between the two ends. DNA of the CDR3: TGTGCCAGCAGCCCCCCACAGGGAAGGATTGGCTACACCTTC. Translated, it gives CASSPPQGRIGYTF.

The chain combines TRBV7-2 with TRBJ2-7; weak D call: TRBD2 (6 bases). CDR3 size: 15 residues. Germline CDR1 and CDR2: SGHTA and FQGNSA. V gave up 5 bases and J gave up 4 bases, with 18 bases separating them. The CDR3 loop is CASSHSSDSRYEQYF. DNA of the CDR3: TGTGCCAGCAGCCATTCTAGCGACTCGAGATACGAGCAGTACTTC.